This TCR beta chain came from a study of cytomegalovirus exposure and HLA in healthy donors. Remarks on this clone: Its antigen is not known.

Study-wide results and caveats: Most CMV-associated TCR beta chains were later found to appear HLA-restricted. Clonal expansion was found to be greater in HLA-associated TCR beta chains than in equally common others in a later analysis.

Primers: 60 Vbeta forward and 13 Jbeta reverse. Profiling relied on immunoSEQ multiplex PCR, and the TCRdb table lists in-frame clones only, not all of them. In the table there are 110,000 to 150,000 clones, about 70% of which are singletons. The CDR3 runs to 13 residues. Germline V lookup: CDR1 PRHDT, CDR2 FYEKMQ (reference sequence). V lost 5 bases and J lost 0, with 8 bases in between. The sequence came from a middle-aged woman in good health and CMV-seronegative. The sample consisted of PBMCs. The rearrangement joins TRBV13 to TRBJ2-7; possible D gene TRBD2, 5 bases. The CDR3 DNA is TGTGCCAGCAGCCCCGGGGACTCCTACGAGCAGTACTTC. Residues: CASSPGDSYEQYF.